The clone carrying this TCR beta chain was counted a single time. The junction does not match germline at one end; this may be a read error. Sequenced patients had shown CD8+CD57+ cell expansion by flow cytometry. The sample belongs to a study of CD8+CD57+ T cells in acquired aplastic anemia. CDR1 and CDR2 (germline): SEHNR, FQNEAQ (reference sequence). This CDR3 is built from 13 residues. CDR3 and TCR beta VDJ profiling relied on a genomic DNA template. A single record per CDR3 protein comes from TCRdb applying MiXCR to the reads. The data hold 150,000 or so distinct CDR3 sequences, with around half observed a single time.

Material for sequencing was sorted CD4+, CD8+, or CD8+CD57+ T cells (not recorded which) from PBMCs. The receptor's source is a human donor with aplastic anemia. The chain carries TRBV7-9 and TRBJ2-2, with TRBD1 matching 7 bases. This chain's CDR3 is CASSSQGVGEPFF. As DNA, the CDR3 is TGTGCCAGCAGTTCCCAGGGGGTCGGGGAGCCGTTTTTT.